A single sample is the source of the 23 T cell receptor beta chains below, sequenced in a study of T cells in Graves' hyperthyroidism and ophthalmopathy. Using RNA transcripts as the source, TCR beta CDR3 regions were amplified. The TCR CDR3 first-round RT-PCR relied on the HTBI primer set. TCRdb independently ran MiXCR on the multiplex PCR reads; one entry per CDR3 protein. In the table there are 300,000 to 400,000 distinct CDR3 sequences, around a sixth of which are singletons. The specimen sequenced was blood. These receptors all stem from a woman aged 45-59 years with Graves' hyperthyroidism.

This clonotype has only a few counts. The chain carries TRBV20-1 and TRBJ1-1, with 10 positions matching TRBD1. With V trimmed by 1 base and J by 4 bases, 6 bases remained unmatched. CDR3 size: 15 residues. From germline, CDR1 is DFQATT and CDR2 SNEGSKA (reference sequence). The DNA for the CDR3 is TGCAGTGCTAGAGCCTCGACAGGGGGCTCCACTGAAGCTTTCTTT. The encoded protein is CSARASTGGSTEAFF.

The genes are TRBV9 and TRBJ2-2; the match to TRBD1 covers 7 bases. The germline V gene has CDR1 SGDLS and CDR2 YYNGEE. Trimming removed 4 bases from V and 2 bases from J; junction bases left unmatched: 5. There are 15 residues in the CDR3. CDR3 protein: CASSPEGGNTGELFF. CDR3 sequence (DNA): TGTGCCAGCAGCCCTGAAGGGGGCAACACCGGGGAGCTGTTTTTT.

The sample holds a few counts of this clonotype. V gene TRBV12-3 or TRBV12-4 combines with J gene TRBJ1-4; possible D gene TRBD1, 6 bases. V was clipped by 3 bases and J by 6 bases, with 17 bases between them. The CDR3 has 16 residues. CDR3 sequence: CASSFLGRGGDEKLFF. The CDR3 nucleotides read TGTGCCAGCAGTTTTCTGGGTCGAGGGGGGGATGAAAAACTGTTTTTT.

The V gene is TRBV7-9, the J gene TRBJ2-5, with D possibly being TRBD1 or TRBD2 (5 bases each). Germline CDR1 is SEHNR and CDR2 is FQNEAQ (reference sequence). The CDR3 consists of 14 residues. V gave up 0 bases and J gave up 2 bases, with 7 bases separating them. CDR3 sequence (DNA): TGTGCCAGCAGCTTAGCGGGGGTACAAGAGACCCAGTACTTC. It translates to CASSLAGVQETQYF.

This chain links TRBV29-1 with TRBJ1-1; D is undetermined. Deletions cut 5 bases from V and 2 bases from J, with 12 bases between. The CDR3 spans 13 residues. CDR1 and CDR2 (germline): SQVTM, ANQGSEA. The CDR3 is CSVYVLSNTEAFF. CDR3 coding DNA: TGCAGCGTTTATGTCTTATCAAACACTGAAGCTTTCTTT.

J is TRBJ2-7 and V is TRBV13, with 8 positions matching TRBD2. The germline V gene has CDR1 PRHDT and CDR2 FYEKMQ (reference sequence). V shed 4 bases, J shed 5 bases, and the junction held 4 bases outside the gene matches. The CDR3 has 13 residues. The CDR3 DNA follows: TGTGCCAGCAGCTCCGGACTAGCTAACGAGCAGTACTTC. Translation gives CASSSGLANEQYF. The complete variable domain, with remaining parts taken from reference TRBV13 and TRBJ2-7, reads AAGVIQSPRHLIKEKRETATLKCYPIPRHDTVYWYQQGPGQDPQFLISFYEKMQSDKGSIPDRFSAQQFSDYHSELNMSSLELGDSALYFCASSSGLANEQYFGPGTRLTVT.

This clonotype has a count of ten or more. This sequence joins TRBV6-1 and TRBJ2-7; no firm D call. Germline CDR1 reads MNHNS; CDR2 reads SASEGT. Between the trimmed V and J ends, which lost 2 bases and 3 bases, there was a span of 8 bases. CDR3 length: 13 residues. The DNA of the CDR3 is TGTGCCAGCAGTGAAAAGGGTAACTACGAGCAGTACGTC. It codes for CASSEKGNYEQYV.

This clonotype was detected many times. The chain uses TRBV20-1 and TRBJ1-1; 9 bases map to TRBD1. The CDR3 has 13 residues. CDR1 DFQATT and CDR2 SNEGSKA come from the germline V gene (reference sequence). With V trimmed by 4 bases and J by 1 base, 1 base remained unmatched. The CDR3 DNA follows: TGCAGTGCTATACAGGGGGCGAACACTGAAGCTTTCTTT. The encoded protein is CSAIQGANTEAFF.

This rearrangement joins TRBV6-1 to TRBJ2-5, with TRBD2 identical over 16 bases. V shed 6 bases and J 10 bases; nucleotides not matched to a gene: 5. Germline CDR1 and CDR2: MNHNS and SASEGT. CDR3 length: 14 amino acids. The CDR3 sequence is CASSGTSGRAHQYF. In nucleotides, the CDR3 is TGTGCCAGCAGCGGGACTAGCGGGAGGGCTCACCAGTACTTC.

The CDR3: CASSLDKGNYGYTF. For the CDR3, the DNA is TGTGCCAGCAGCTTGGACAAGGGGAACTATGGCTACACCTTC. The chain uses TRBV5-4 and TRBJ1-2, with D tentatively TRBD1 (5 bases). Germline V gene lookup returns CDR1 SGHNT and CDR2 YYREEE (reference sequence). Trimming stripped 0 bases from V and 2 bases from J, with 8 bases between. There are 14 residues in the CDR3.

The gene calls are TRBV30 and TRBJ2-1; 7 bases line up with TRBD1. Per the germline V gene, CDR1 is GTSNPN and CDR2 is SVGIG (reference sequence). Unmatched junction bases numbered 5, after V lost 1 base and J lost 2 bases. This CDR3 spans 15 amino acids. DNA for the CDR3: TGTGCCTGGAGTGAAAAAGGGACAGCCTACAATGAGCAGTTCTTC. This translates into CAWSEKGTAYNEQFF.

The CDR3 nucleotides read TGTGCCAGCAGTTCCCCCCAACTAGCGGGAGAAGGGGAGACCCAGTACTTC. Its protein product is CASSSPQLAGEGETQYF. The chain carries TRBV6-1 and TRBJ2-5; 11 bases are a match to TRBD2. Per germline, CDR1 MNHNS and CDR2 SASEGT. This CDR3 spans 17 amino acids. V trimming: 5 bases; J trimming: 5 bases; junction bases outside the gene matches: 13.

V usage is TRBV6-1 and J usage is TRBJ2-2, with no clear D. Germline CDR1 reads MNHNS; CDR2 reads SASEGT. Trimming left V 3 bases short and J 4 bases short, with 6 bases between. The CDR3 is 13 residues long. The CDR3 here is CASSEAVTGELFF. The CDR3 DNA sequence: TGTGCCAGCAGTGAGGCAGTCACCGGGGAGCTGTTTTTT.

This clonotype was detected many times. The rearrangement uses TRBV20-1 and TRBJ2-3, with unresolved D. V lost 5 bases to trimming and J lost 4 bases, with 10 bases between them. The CDR3 runs 12 residues. CDR1 is DFQATT and CDR2 is SNEGSKA in the germline V gene (reference sequence). The CDR3 region has the DNA TGCAGTGCTGGGCCCCGTGCAGATACGCAGTATTTT. Protein product: CSAGPRADTQYF.

This clonotype has just a few counts. V and J are TRBV9 and TRBJ1-2; perhaps TRBD1 as D (6 bases). The V gene lost 4 bases and the J gene lost 4 bases, with 17 bases spanning the gap. The CDR3 loop spans 15 amino acids. The germline gives CDR1 SGDLS, CDR2 YYNGEE. CDR3 bases: TGTGCCAGCAGCCCCCCCTCGGGGGCGTCCTATGGCTACACCTTC. The encoded protein is CASSPPSGASYGYTF.

Ten or more counts support this clonotype. The chain has TRBV6-2 or TRBV6-3 and TRBJ2-7; D gene ambiguous. V was shortened by 4 bases and J by 2 bases, with 6 bases between the two germline ends. Germline CDR1 is MNHEY and CDR2 is SVGEGT. This CDR3 comprises 12 residues. CDR3 DNA sequence: TGTGCCAGCAGTTCCTCCACCTACGAGCAGTACTTC. Translating gives CASSSSTYEQYF.

The V call is TRBV28, the J call TRBJ1-3; D gene ambiguous. Germline V gene lookup returns CDR1 MDHEN and CDR2 SYDVKM. The CDR3 extends over 13 amino acids. V was cut by 8 bases and J by 6 bases, with 14 bases left in between. The CDR3 reads CASGGPWQNTIYF. CDR3 bases: TGTGCCAGCGGCGGCCCGTGGCAAAACACCATATATTTT. The full variable domain, its missing parts supplied by reference TRBV28 and TRBJ1-3, is DVKVTQSSRYLVKRTGEKVFLECVQDMDHENMFWYRQDPGLGLRLIYFSYDVKMKEKGDIPEGYSVSREKKERFSLILESASTNQTSMYLCASGGPWQNTIYFGEGSWLTVV.

This clonotype was found many times. This chain connects TRBV11-2 to TRBJ2-3; TRBD1 matches 10 bases. CDR1 is SGHAT, CDR2 FQNNGV, per germline. This CDR3 region has 15 residues. V lost 2 bases to trimming and J lost 5 bases; unmatched junction nucleotides: 4. Here the CDR3 reads CASSLRGQGKDTQYF. DNA of the CDR3: TGTGCCAGCAGCTTACGGGGACAGGGGAAAGATACGCAGTATTTT.

This clonotype was seen a few times. This chain joins TRBV19 and TRBJ1-5; TRBD1 might be the D (5 bases). This CDR3 contains 16 residues. Trimming stripped 3 bases from V and 2 bases from J, with 14 bases between. The germline CDR1 and CDR2 sequences are LNHDA and SQIVND (reference sequence). This chain's CDR3 is CASSMGVIFGNQPQHF. For the CDR3, the DNA is TGTGCCAGTAGTATGGGGGTGATTTTCGGCAATCAGCCCCAGCATTTT.

This clonotype was seen more than once but under ten times. The chain is built from TRBV20-1 and TRBJ2-2, with TRBD1 matching 8 bases. Germline trimming cut 3 bases from V and 1 base from J; bases unmatched to any gene: 7. Germline assignment: CDR1 DFQATT and CDR2 SNEGSKA (reference sequence). This CDR3 has 16 amino acids. This chain's CDR3 is CSASQSGTGNTGELFF. CDR3 nucleotide sequence: TGCAGTGCTAGTCAGTCCGGGACAGGGAACACCGGGGAGCTGTTTTTT.

In this sample, this clonotype turned up many times. The V and J genes are TRBV7-8 and TRBJ1-1, with D unresolved. The germline gives CDR1 SGHVS, CDR2 FQNEAQ. The CDR3 sequence is 14 residues long. Between the trimmed V and J ends, which lost 2 bases and 4 bases, there was a span of 11 bases. For the CDR3, the DNA is TGTGCCAGCAGCTTAAACAGCATGGGCACTGAAGCTTTCTTT. Its protein product is CASSLNSMGTEAFF.

This clonotype was seen a single time. The J gene is TRBJ1-5, the V gene TRBV28, with D possibly being TRBD1 (6 bases). Germline CDR1 reads MDHEN; CDR2 reads SYDVKM. Trimming stripped 3 bases from V and 7 bases from J, with 16 bases between. The CDR3 covers 15 residues. In nucleotides, the CDR3 is TGTGCCAGCAGTTTCCTAGTGGGGGGCGGACAGCCCCAGCATTTT. Protein product: CASSFLVGGGQPQHF.

CDR3: CATSDPLAGGLNEQFF. The CDR3 DNA reads TGTGCCACCAGTGATCCACTAGCGGGGGGGCTGAATGAGCAGTTCTTC. This chain uses TRBV24-1 with TRBJ2-1, with TRBD2 matching over 13 bases. The CDR3 spans 16 residues. J lost 7 bases, V lost 3 bases, and 5 bases had no gene match. The germline gives CDR1 KGHDR, CDR2 SFDVKD.